This T cell receptor (beta chain) comes out of a study of PD-1 blockade in classical Hodgkin lymphoma. Turning to the study itself: Patients were given intravenous nivolumab, 3 mg/kg, every 2 weeks.

Sequencing used immunoSEQ multiplex PCR; TCRdb keeps in-frame clones, though not all of them. Counted here are fewer than 90,000 clones, 89% occurring once; the ten biggest clones make up 22%. CDR1 is MNHNY and CDR2 is SVGAGI in the germline V gene (reference sequence). The CDR3 runs to 13 residues. V dropped 0 bases and J dropped 16 bases, with 16 bases sitting between them. Every patient had relapsed following autologous stem cell transplantation, and cohorts differed in brentuximab vedotin exposure. The study, taken as a whole, reports: While CD8+ TCR diversity did not rise significantly by C4D1, CD4+ TCR diversity did. Baseline diversity in complete responders resembled that of newly diagnosed patients. Some patients began nivolumab under 1 year after ASCT. These patients were excluded from later analyses.

This clone was recorded only once. Its cognate antigen is unknown. This receptor was identified in a human donor with classical Hodgkin lymphoma. The sequences come from peripheral blood mononuclear cells (PBMCs), collected at baseline. The chain couples TRBV6-6 to TRBJ2-4; D might be TRBD2 (6 bases). The DNA of the CDR3 is TGTGCCAGCAGTTACTCGTTGACGGGAGTGGATTACTTC. As protein: CASSYSLTGVDYF.